This section outlines one T cell receptor beta chain sequence together with its context. The CDR3 consists of 13 residues. The V gene's germline CDR1 is ENHRY and CDR2 SYGVKD. The ends lost 4 bases at V and 7 bases at J; junction bases unmatched: 5. Profiling relied on immunoSEQ multiplex PCR, and the TCRdb table lists in-frame clones only, not all of them. The data contain some 95,000 clones, 91% of them singletons. The sample is drawn from a study of blood T cell repertoires in COVID-19. The material sequenced was peripheral blood. The receptor was isolated from a human donor with active COVID-19. The donor label of this sample is uncertain. J is TRBJ2-7 and V is TRBV10-3; 9 nucleotides align to TRBD1. The CDR3 loop is CAISGGQGGEQYF. In DNA, the CDR3 is TGTGCCATCAGTGGGGGACAGGGCGGAGAGCAGTACTTC.